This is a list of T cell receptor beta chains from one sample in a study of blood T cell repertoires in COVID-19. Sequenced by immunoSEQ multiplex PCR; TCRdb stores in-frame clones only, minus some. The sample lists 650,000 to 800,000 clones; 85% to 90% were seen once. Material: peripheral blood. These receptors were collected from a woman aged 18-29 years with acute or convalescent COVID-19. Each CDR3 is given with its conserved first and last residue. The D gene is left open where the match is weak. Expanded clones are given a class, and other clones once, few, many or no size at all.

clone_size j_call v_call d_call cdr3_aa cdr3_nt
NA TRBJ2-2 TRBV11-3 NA CASSLDLRGTGELFF TGTGCCAGCAGCTTAGATCTGAGGGGGACCGGGGAGCTGTTTTTT
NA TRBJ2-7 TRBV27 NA CASSLNRESYEQYF TGTGCCAGCAGTTTAAATAGGGAGTCCTACGAGCAGTACTTC
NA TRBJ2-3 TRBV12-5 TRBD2 CASGLAREPYF TGTGCTAGTGGTTTGGCGCGGGAGCCGTATTTT
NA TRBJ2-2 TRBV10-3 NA CAISVEEAGELFF TGTGCCATCAGTGTGGAGGAGGCCGGGGAGCTGTTTTTT
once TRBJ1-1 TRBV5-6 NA CASSLLRGWKRNTEAFF TGTGCCAGCAGCTTGTTGAGGGGGTGGAAGAGGAACACTGAAGCTTTCTTT
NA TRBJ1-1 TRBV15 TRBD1 CATSRDRQGGTEAFF TGTGCCACCAGCAGAGATAGACAGGGGGGCACTGAAGCTTTCTTT
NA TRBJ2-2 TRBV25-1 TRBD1 CASSEYNRGTGELFF TGTGCCAGCAGTGAATACAACAGGGGGACCGGGGAGCTGTTTTTT
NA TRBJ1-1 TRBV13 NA CASSPRTVMNTEAFF TGTGCCAGCAGCCCAAGGACAGTTATGAACACTGAAGCTTTCTTT
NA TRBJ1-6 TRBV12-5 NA CASGLGNRDRSPLHF TGTGCTAGTGGTTTGGGGAACAGGGATCGATCACCCCTCCACTTT
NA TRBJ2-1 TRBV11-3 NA CASSLDLSNEQFF TGTGCCAGCAGCTTAGACCTATCCAATGAGCAGTTCTTC
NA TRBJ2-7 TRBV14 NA CASSQARVSYEQYF TGTGCCAGCAGCCAAGCCAGGGTCTCCTACGAGCAGTACTTC
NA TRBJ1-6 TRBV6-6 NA CASGGVSSYNSPLHF TGTGCCAGCGGGGGGGTTAGCTCCTATAATTCACCCCTCCACTTT
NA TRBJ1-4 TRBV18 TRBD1 CASAPGQGNEKLFF TGTGCCAGCGCCCCGGGACAGGGTAATGAAAAACTGTTTTTT
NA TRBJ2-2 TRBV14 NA CASSQQGTGELFF TGTGCCAGCAGCCAACAGGGCACCGGGGAGCTGTTTTTT
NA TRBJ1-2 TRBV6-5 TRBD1 CASSKGTGGVNGYTF TGTGCCAGCAGCAAAGGGACAGGGGGCGTAAATGGCTACACCTTC
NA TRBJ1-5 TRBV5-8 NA CASSFGRGPQHF TGTGCCAGCAGCTTCGGGAGGGGGCCCCAGCATTTT
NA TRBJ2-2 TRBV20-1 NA CSASKGTGELFF TGCAGTGCTAGTAAGGGGACCGGGGAGCTGTTTTTT
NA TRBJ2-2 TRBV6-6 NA CASTGDTGELFF TGTGCCAGTACGGGGGACACCGGGGAGCTGTTTTTT
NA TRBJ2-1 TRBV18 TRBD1 CASSPGTGRDEQFF TGTGCCAGCTCACCAGGGACAGGTAGGGATGAGCAGTTCTTC